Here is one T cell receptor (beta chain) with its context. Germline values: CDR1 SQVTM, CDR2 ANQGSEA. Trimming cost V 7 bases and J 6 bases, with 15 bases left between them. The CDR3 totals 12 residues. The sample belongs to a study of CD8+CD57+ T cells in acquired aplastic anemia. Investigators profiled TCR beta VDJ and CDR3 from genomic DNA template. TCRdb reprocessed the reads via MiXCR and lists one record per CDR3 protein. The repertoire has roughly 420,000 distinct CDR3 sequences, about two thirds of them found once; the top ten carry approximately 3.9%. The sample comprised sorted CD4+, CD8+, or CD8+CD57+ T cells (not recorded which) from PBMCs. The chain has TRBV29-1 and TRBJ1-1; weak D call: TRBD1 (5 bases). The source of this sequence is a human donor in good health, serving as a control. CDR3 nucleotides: TGCAGCGGGGACGGATTAAATGCTGAAGCTTTCTTT. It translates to CSGDGLNAEAFF.